A selection of T cell receptor beta chains follows, all from one sample in a study of brain T cells in children with intractable seizures. Sequencing was performed with immunoSEQ multiplex PCR; in TCRdb, only in-frame clones are kept and a portion is missing. The data contain 5,600 or so clones, just over 90% of them seen just once; the ten biggest clones take up around 1.8%. The sample was resected brain tissue, taken at surgery. The receptors stem from a boy under three years old with focal cortical dysplasia and intractable seizures. The CDR3 runs from the conserved cysteine through the conserved F or W.

v_call,cdr3_aa
TRBV4-2,CASSSDLEETQYF
TRBV5-1,CASSPLGQENQPQHF
TRBV7-2,CASSLVLADTGELFF
TRBV7-2,CASNRQVQQAGELFF
TRBV2,CASNSPGGRGNEQYF
TRBV10-3,CAISGAPGQGEVANYGYTF
TRBV18,CASSLSSYEQYF
TRBV7-2,CASSLARSPLHF
TRBV2,CASSRFLMGFDYNEQFF
TRBV7-8,CASSLDWGLAKNIQYF
TRBV5-4,CASSPRLAGTSTDTQYF
TRBV5-1,CASSFSRGSYEQYF
TRBV5-4,CASSLGTTILVPDTQYF
TRBV12-5,CASGLRDFYTEAFF
TRBV6-6,CASSYSGGGATETQYF
TRBV5-1,CASSATPTGGGYTF
TRBV12-2,CASSGEACQPQHF
TRBV3-1/TRBV3-2,CASRDRDRKETQYF
TRBV19,CASSPGTGGTGEQYF
TRBV9,CASSVVPSGANVLTF
TRBV13,CASSLGQGDTGELFF
TRBV5-1,CASSQGGSNQPQHF
TRBV10-3,CAISGVGAANYGYTF
TRBV10-1,CASSESGGGGNEQFF
TRBV4-2,CASSQDRAGAQETQYF
TRBV6-5,CASSYGGLSYGYTF
TRBV5-6,CASRDWGGGLHTDF
TRBV28,CASSLLAGAYEQYF
TRBV5-1,CASSSGTGGNQPQHF
TRBV28,CASSIPHNSPLHF
TRBV27,CASSSTGAYEQYF
TRBV7-2,CATARLISGNTIYF
TRBV7-9,CASSSPGTRTEKLFF
TRBV5-1,CASSLGTGVEKLFF
TRBV11-2,CASSLAGASYEQYF
TRBV4-1,CASSRQAGTEAFF
TRBV10-1,CAPPGIEKNTEAFF
TRBV27,CASRWTGYTEAFF
TRBV15,CATSRDPVQYYEQYF
TRBV3-1/TRBV3-2,CASSVLHRGNTEAFF
TRBV29-1,CSVWTGINKNIQYF
TRBV6-1,CASRETGTSGSSTDTQYF
TRBV24-1,CATSDLGYNEQFF